Listed here are 20 T cell receptor beta chains from one sample, sequenced in a study of blood T cell repertoires in COVID-19. Here immunoSEQ multiplex PCR was the method, and the copy in TCRdb shows in-frame clones only, minus some. The data show approximately 97,000 clones, approximately 86% seen once. Sequenced sample: peripheral blood. All receptors come from an elderly woman with acute or convalescent COVID-19.

The chain combines TRBV18 with TRBJ1-5; D may be TRBD1 (6 bases). The V gene's germline CDR1 is KGHSH and CDR2 LQKENI. The length of the CDR3 is 14 residues. The V end lost 5 bases, the J end lost 5 bases, and 13 bases lay between the germline ends. The CDR3 bases are TGTGCCAGCTCAGTCACAGGGCCCGATCAGCCCCAGCATTTT. This gives the protein CASSVTGPDQPQHF.

This chain links TRBV6-5 with TRBJ1-6, with 8 bases lining up with TRBD1. CDR1 is MNHEY, CDR2 SVGAGI, per germline. V lost 6 bases, J lost 4 bases, and 2 bases stayed unmatched. The CDR3 has 14 residues. The CDR3 nucleotides read TGTGCCAGCAGCCGGGACAGGTATAATTCACCCCTCCACTTT. Translating gives CASSRDRYNSPLHF.

This sequence joins TRBV5-4 and TRBJ1-2; D unresolved. The V and J ends lost 4 bases and 9 bases respectively, with 22 bases between them. Germline CDR1 reads SGHNT; CDR2 reads YYREEE (reference sequence). The CDR3 loop spans 15 amino acids. The CDR3 loop is CASSPNRAAGGSYTF. The DNA of the CDR3 is TGTGCCAGCAGCCCTAACCGAGCGGCAGGAGGGAGCTACACCTTC. The whole variable domain, filled in from reference TRBV5-4 and TRBJ1-2, reads ETGVTQSPTHLIKTRGQQVTLRCSSQSGHNTVSWYQQALGQGPQFIFQYYREEENGRGNFPPRFSGLQFPNYSSELNVNALELDDSALYLCASSPNRAAGGSYTFGSGTRLTVV.

The chain is built from TRBV7-9 and TRBJ2-7; 12 positions match TRBD2. In germline, CDR1 is SEHNR, CDR2 FQNEAQ (reference sequence). V lost 5 bases and J lost 2; bases outside the gene matches: 4. The CDR3 contains 15 residues. The CDR3 DNA reads TGTGCCAGCAGCCGACTAGCGGGGGCTACCTACGAGCAGTACTTC. It yields the protein CASSRLAGATYEQYF. The complete variable domain, with remaining parts taken from reference TRBV7-9 and TRBJ2-7, reads DTGVSQNPRHKITKRGQNVTFRCDPISEHNRLYWYRQTLGQGPEFLTYFQNEAQLEKSRLLSDRFSAERPKGSFSTLEIQRTEQGDSAMYLCASSRLAGATYEQYFGPGTRLTVT.

The rearrangement joins TRBV5-1 to TRBJ2-3; a possible D gene is TRBD1 (6 bases). This CDR3 spans 15 amino acids. Germline CDR1 and CDR2: SGHRS and YFSETQ. Trimming took 2 bases from V and 3 from J, leaving 13 bases between them. CDR3 in DNA: TGCGCCAGCAGCTTACAGGGAATTAGAACAGATACGCAGTATTTT. Translating gives CASSLQGIRTDTQYF.

The chain carries TRBV2 and TRBJ2-2; D is ambiguous. V was trimmed by 4 bases and J by 5 bases, leaving 2 bases between them. Germline-derived CDR1 and CDR2 are SNHLY and FYNNEI. CDR3 length: 11 residues. The CDR3 is CASSATGELFF. CDR3 DNA sequence: TGTGCCAGCAGTGCAACCGGGGAGCTGTTTTTT.

The chain employs TRBV7-3 and TRBJ2-1; maybe TRBD1 (6 bases). Trimming removed 1 base from V and 3 bases from J, with 7 bases in between. Germline lookup yields CDR1 SGHTA and CDR2 FQGTGA. The CDR3 spans 14 residues. The CDR3 DNA follows: TGTGCCAGCAGCTTAAAGGACAGCTACAATGAGCAGTTCTTC. Encoded protein: CASSLKDSYNEQFF.

The chain uses TRBV19 and TRBJ2-7; 10 positions match TRBD1. Germline loops: CDR1 LNHDA, CDR2 SQIVND (reference sequence). This CDR3 has 13 residues. V trimming: 5 bases; J trimming: 7 bases; junction bases outside the gene matches: 5. In DNA form, the CDR3 reads TGTGCCAGTAGTCTCGGACAGGGGGGGGAGCAGTACTTC. Translation: CASSLGQGGEQYF. Variable domain in full (rest from reference TRBV19 and TRBJ2-7): DGGITQSPKYLFRKEGQNVTLSCEQNLNHDAMYWYRQDPGQGLRLIYYSQIVNDFQKGDIAEGYSVSREKKESFPLTVTSAQKNPTAFYLCASSLGQGGEQYFGPGTRLTVT.

This chain connects TRBV27 to TRBJ1-2; 12 bases line up with TRBD1. Trimming took 4 bases from V and 7 from J; bases not matched to a gene: 4. CDR1 is MNHEY and CDR2 is SMNVEV in the germline V gene (reference sequence). The CDR3 has 14 amino acids. The CDR3 loop is CASSSRDRGLGYTF. Here the CDR3 DNA reads TGTGCCAGCAGTTCGAGGGACAGGGGGCTTGGCTACACCTTC.

This clone was seen more than once but under ten times. The rearrangement uses TRBV3-1 (or the pseudogene TRBV3-2) and TRBJ1-1; no definite D call. The CDR3 spans 14 residues. The ends were cut back, 1 base at V and 2 bases at J, with 8 bases in the middle. Germline V gives CDR1 LGHDT, CDR2 YNNKEL (reference sequence). The chain's CDR3 is CASSQGRINTEAFF. The CDR3 coding sequence is TGTGCCAGCAGCCAAGGGCGGATTAACACTGAAGCTTTCTTT.

The chain joins TRBV6-5 to TRBJ2-7; TRBD1 might be the D (6 bases). The V gene lost 3 bases and the J gene lost 2 bases, with 14 bases spanning the gap. Germline V gene lookup returns CDR1 MNHEY and CDR2 SVGAGI. The CDR3 has 15 residues. CDR3 sequence: CASSYDPGATYEQYF. CDR3 nucleotides: TGTGCCAGCAGTTATGACCCAGGGGCGACCTACGAGCAGTACTTC.

This chain joins TRBV11-1 and TRBJ2-6, with D possibly TRBD1 on 5 matching bases. The V end was cut by 6 bases, the J end by 1 base, with 10 bases between. CDR3 length equals 15 residues. The germline gives CDR1 SGHAT, CDR2 FQDESV (reference sequence). CDR3: CASSSGISGANVLTF. DNA of the CDR3: TGTGCCAGCAGTTCAGGGATTTCTGGGGCCAACGTCCTGACTTTC.

The chain recombines TRBV9 with TRBJ2-3, with TRBD2 matching 9 bases. Germline trimming cut 0 bases from V and 14 bases from J; bases unmatched to any gene: 16. CDR3 length: 16 amino acids. Germline CDR1 SGDLS, CDR2 YYNGEE. The CDR3 DNA sequence: TGTGCCAGCAGCGTAGATCCAGCGGGGGGCTCCTCTAGGTTGTATTTT. Its protein product is CASSVDPAGGSSRLYF.

The chain employs TRBV7-3 and TRBJ1-5; D may be TRBD1 (6 bases). Between the trimmed V and J ends, which lost 4 bases and 1 base, there was a span of 8 bases. Germline V gene data show CDR1 as SGHTA and CDR2 as FQGTGA. CDR3 length: 14 amino acids. The CDR3 protein is CASSYQGSNQPQHF. CDR3 coding DNA: TGTGCCAGCAGCTACCAGGGGAGCAATCAGCCCCAGCATTTT.

The chain is built from TRBV6-5 and TRBJ2-7; perhaps TRBD2 as D (7 bases). This CDR3 is 15 amino acids long. From germline, CDR1 is MNHEY and CDR2 SVGAGI. Deletions cut 6 bases from V and 1 base from J, with 16 bases between. CDR3 amino acids: CASRYKGGGSYEQYF. In DNA form, the CDR3 reads TGTGCCAGCAGATATAAGGGGGGAGGGTCCTACGAGCAGTACTTC.

The chain uses TRBV12-3 or TRBV12-4 and TRBJ2-3; possibly TRBD2 for D (5 bases). This CDR3 has 13 residues. The V end lost 1 base, the J end lost 9 bases, and 11 bases lay between the germline ends. CDR3 sequence reads: CASSLGETITQYF. DNA for the CDR3: TGTGCCAGCAGTTTAGGGGAGACGATCACGCAGTATTTT.

This clone showed up just once. V is TRBV20-1 and J is TRBJ1-1, with D uncertain. Deletions cut 4 bases from V and 3 bases from J, with 6 bases between. The length of the CDR3 is 11 residues. Germline values: CDR1 DFQATT, CDR2 SNEGSKA (reference sequence). The CDR3 coding sequence is TGCAGTGCTATCCGGGACACTGAAGCTTTCTTT. It specifies CSAIRDTEAFF.

This clone was observed once. V and J are TRBV6-2 or TRBV6-3 and TRBJ2-7; 8 bases agree with TRBD2. V shed 2 bases and J 4 bases; nucleotides not matched to a gene: 13. From germline, CDR1 is MNHEY and CDR2 SVGEGT. The CDR3 length is 17 residues. CDR3 sequence: CASSYPKGRGGRYEQYF. The CDR3 coding sequence is TGTGCCAGCAGTTACCCCAAGGGTCGCGGGGGGAGGTACGAGCAGTACTTC.

V is TRBV10-3 and J is TRBJ2-1; D ambiguous. The V end was cut by 2 bases, the J end by 5 bases, with 16 bases between. Germline loops: CDR1 ENHRY, CDR2 SYGVKD. The CDR3 has 16 residues. The CDR3 reads CAISEDREAPHNEQFF. The CDR3 bases are TGTGCCATCAGTGAGGACCGCGAAGCGCCCCACAATGAGCAGTTCTTC.

The V call is TRBV7-9, the J call TRBJ2-3; 9 bases fit TRBD2. Unmatched junction bases numbered 11, after V lost 4 bases and J lost 6 bases. From germline, CDR1 is SEHNR and CDR2 FQNEAQ (reference sequence). The CDR3 covers 16 residues. CDR3 nucleotides: TGTGCCAGCAGCTCCCTCGCGGGAGGGGACGAGGATACGCAGTATTTT. Translating gives CASSSLAGGDEDTQYF.